This TCR beta chain emerged from a study of blood T cell repertoires in COVID-19. Across the whole study: Specimens from acute and convalescent COVID-19 originated in the United States, Italy and Spain.

Study processing details: Using reference gene primer amplification, nucleated cell counts were estimated. Method: immunoSEQ multiplex PCR; TCRdb's copy keeps in-frame clones and lacks some. V and J calls and clone size are as listed in that table; D and trimming were resolved from the DNA. The sample shows about 64,000 clones, 65% to 90% of them seen only once. V was trimmed by 6 bases and J by 5 bases, leaving 14 bases between them. This CDR3 is built from 14 residues. Germline CDR1 SGHKS, CDR2 YYEKEE (reference sequence). This receptor was taken from a middle-aged man with acute or convalescent COVID-19. The rearrangement links TRBV5-5 to TRBJ2-2, with a tentative D call TRBD2 (6 bases). The sequencing input was peripheral blood. The DNA of the CDR3 is TGTGCCAGCAACCTCGTCGGGGGTACCGGGGAGCTGTTTTTT. Encoded protein: CASNLVGGTGELFF.